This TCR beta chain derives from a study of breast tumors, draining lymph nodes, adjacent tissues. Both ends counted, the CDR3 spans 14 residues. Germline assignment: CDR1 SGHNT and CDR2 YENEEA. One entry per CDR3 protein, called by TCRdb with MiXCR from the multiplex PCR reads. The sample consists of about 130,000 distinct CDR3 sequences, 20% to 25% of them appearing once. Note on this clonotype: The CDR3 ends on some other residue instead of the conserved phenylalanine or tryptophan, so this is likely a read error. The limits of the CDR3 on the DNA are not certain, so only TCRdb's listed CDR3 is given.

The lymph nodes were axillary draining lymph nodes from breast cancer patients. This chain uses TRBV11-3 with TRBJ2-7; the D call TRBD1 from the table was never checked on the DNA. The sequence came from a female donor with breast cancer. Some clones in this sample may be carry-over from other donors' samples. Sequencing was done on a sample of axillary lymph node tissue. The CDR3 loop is CASSSRDLNYERYL.